The sequence of this T cell receptor beta chain was determined in a study of beta chain features in type 1 diabetes. Overall study results and limits: Compared with healthy donors, patients appeared to share more similar naive, central memory and regulatory TCRB repertoires. Type 1 diabetes patients had moderately but significantly shorter TCRB CDR3s in all four CD4+ subsets.

CDR1 and CDR2 from the germline V gene are LNHDA and SQIVND (reference sequence). CDR3 length: 18 amino acids. Trimming cost V 0 bases and J 4 bases; bases outside gene matches: 12. In its sample, this clone was seen a few times. Antigen specificity is unknown. Sorted populations were all over 95% pure. The sequenced template was cDNA made from the entire isolated RNA. Assay used: immunoSEQ multiplex PCR; TCRdb lists only in-frame clones, some missing. The sample consists of roughly 240,000 clones, less than 30% of them appearing once. J is TRBJ2-1 and V is TRBV19; 7 nucleotides align to TRBD2. Sequencing used naive CD4+ T cells from blood. The TCR was taken from a woman aged 30 to 39 with type 1 diabetes. For the CDR3, the DNA is TGTGCCAGTAGTATAGAAGGTAGGGGAGGGCCTATGTACAATGAGCAGTTCTTC. The encoded protein is CASSIEGRGGPMYNEQFF.